This TCR beta chain originates from a study of blood T cell repertoires in COVID-19. CDR3 length: 16 amino acids. Trimming shortened V by 6 bases and J by 2 bases, and 17 bases separated the two germline ends. CDR1 MDHEN and CDR2 SYDVKM come from the germline V gene. Produced via immunoSEQ multiplex PCR; TCRdb's table is partial and in-frame only. The top ten hold under 15% of the sample, which has 55,000 to 90,000 clones, around 92% seen once. This TCR came from a human donor with active COVID-19. The donor label of this sample is uncertain. The chain uses TRBV28 and TRBJ1-3; D might be TRBD1 (6 bases). The sample consisted of peripheral blood. CDR3 protein: CASSLRKGGAGNTIYF. CDR3 DNA sequence: TGTGCCAGCAGCCTTAGAAAGGGGGGGGCTGGAAACACCATATATTTT.